This is a list of T cell receptor beta chains from one sample in a study of regulatory dendritic cells for organ transplantation. The table came from immunoSEQ multiplex PCR; TCRdb's copy has only in-frame clones and leaves some out. The repertoire holds more than 20,000 clones, with roughly 85% as singletons. The antigens of these receptors remain unknown. Specimen: naive CD4+ T cells from blood cultured with dendritic cells. Receptors originate from a human donor in good health. Each CDR3 is given with its conserved first and last residue. Each record gives: D gene, J gene, V gene, clone size, CDR3 DNA, CDR3 protein. The D gene is left open where the match is weak. Not all rows give a size; the values are once, few, many and, for expanded clones, a class.

d_call: TRBD1
j_call: TRBJ1-4
v_call: TRBV6-6
clone_size: .
cdr3_nt: TGTGCCAGCAGTAAACAGGGGCTGGCAACTAATGAAAAACTGTTTTTT
cdr3_aa: CASSKQGLATNEKLFF

d_call: .
j_call: TRBJ1-2
v_call: TRBV28
clone_size: .
cdr3_nt: TGTGCCAGCAGTTTCTCCGGGTATGGCTACACCTTC
cdr3_aa: CASSFSGYGYTF

d_call: .
j_call: TRBJ1-5
v_call: TRBV4-1
clone_size: .
cdr3_nt: TGCGCCAGCAGCCAAGCGGGTGGTATGGTAGTCAATCAGCCCCAGCATTTT
cdr3_aa: CASSQAGGMVVNQPQHF

d_call: TRBD1
j_call: TRBJ1-1
v_call: TRBV6-5
clone_size: .
cdr3_nt: TGTGCCAGCAGTTCTTTATTCCCTCGGACAGGGGGAGCGGCTTTCTTT
cdr3_aa: CASSSLFPRTGGAAFF

d_call: TRBD1
j_call: TRBJ2-6
v_call: TRBV5-6
clone_size: once
cdr3_nt: TGTGCCAGCAGCTTGTGGACAGGGAGGTCTGGGGCCAACGTCCTGACTTTC
cdr3_aa: CASSLWTGRSGANVLTF

d_call: .
j_call: TRBJ1-4
v_call: TRBV18
clone_size: .
cdr3_nt: TGTGCCAGCTCACCCAACGGGGCACAGGGTGAAAAACTGTTTTTT
cdr3_aa: CASSPNGAQGEKLFF

d_call: TRBD1
j_call: TRBJ1-4
v_call: TRBV6-1
clone_size: .
cdr3_nt: TGTGCCAGCAGTGAAGGACGACAGGGGGCCGAAAAACTGTTTTTT
cdr3_aa: CASSEGRQGAEKLFF

d_call: .
j_call: TRBJ1-4
v_call: TRBV30
clone_size: .
cdr3_nt: TGTGCCTGGAGCGGGAGGGCCATCGGCGAAAAACTGTTTTTT
cdr3_aa: CAWSGRAIGEKLFF

d_call: .
j_call: TRBJ2-1
v_call: TRBV6-6
clone_size: .
cdr3_nt: TGTGCCAGCAGTACGAATTTAAGCAATGAGCAGTTCTTC
cdr3_aa: CASSTNLSNEQFF

d_call: .
j_call: TRBJ1-5
v_call: TRBV7-2
clone_size: .
cdr3_nt: TGTGCCAGCAGCCCAAACCCACAGCCCCAGCATTTT
cdr3_aa: CASSPNPQPQHF

d_call: TRBD2
j_call: TRBJ2-2
v_call: TRBV7-2
clone_size: .
cdr3_nt: TGTGCCAGCAGCTTAGCTGCGGGGGGGCGGGCCGGGGAGCTGTTTTTT
cdr3_aa: CASSLAAGGRAGELFF

d_call: .
j_call: TRBJ1-2
v_call: TRBV9
clone_size: .
cdr3_nt: TGTGCCAGCAGCGTAGAACCCCGTGGGTCCCTGTCTGGCTACACCTTC
cdr3_aa: CASSVEPRGSLSGYTF

d_call: TRBD1
j_call: TRBJ1-6
v_call: TRBV19
clone_size: .
cdr3_nt: TGTGCCAGTAGTATCCGGGACAGGGTTTCACCCCTCCACTTT
cdr3_aa: CASSIRDRVSPLHF

d_call: .
j_call: TRBJ2-3
v_call: TRBV7-6
clone_size: .
cdr3_nt: TGTGCCAGCAGCTTAGTTGCCAGCACAGATACGCAGTATTTT
cdr3_aa: CASSLVASTDTQYF

d_call: .
j_call: TRBJ2-3
v_call: TRBV29-1
clone_size: .
cdr3_nt: TGCAGCGTTGAAATAGGGGGGCGCACAGATACGCAGTATTTT
cdr3_aa: CSVEIGGRTDTQYF

d_call: TRBD2
j_call: TRBJ2-7
v_call: TRBV4-2
clone_size: .
cdr3_nt: TGTGCCAGCAGCCAACCGGGACTAGCGGGGTTCGAGCAGTACTTC
cdr3_aa: CASSQPGLAGFEQYF

d_call: TRBD1
j_call: TRBJ1-5
v_call: TRBV6-6
clone_size: .
cdr3_nt: TGTGCCAGCAGTTATAGGACAGGTACTAGCAATCAGCCCCAGCATTTT
cdr3_aa: CASSYRTGTSNQPQHF

d_call: .
j_call: TRBJ1-3
v_call: TRBV6-5
clone_size: once
cdr3_nt: TGTGCCAGCAGCCAACGGATCTCTGGAAACACCATATATTTT
cdr3_aa: CASSQRISGNTIYF

d_call: TRBD2
j_call: TRBJ2-7
v_call: TRBV2
clone_size: .
cdr3_nt: TGTGCCAGCAGTGAAGAGGTAGCGGGGGCTGACGAGCAGTACTTC
cdr3_aa: CASSEEVAGADEQYF

d_call: .
j_call: TRBJ2-5
v_call: TRBV5-4
clone_size: .
cdr3_nt: TGTGCCAGCAGCCAGACCCGGGGCCAAGAGACCCAGTACTTC
cdr3_aa: CASSQTRGQETQYF

d_call: TRBD2
j_call: TRBJ2-5
v_call: TRBV18
clone_size: .
cdr3_nt: TGTGCCAGCTCACCCGGGACTAGCGGGAACCGGATAGAGACCCAGTACTTC
cdr3_aa: CASSPGTSGNRIETQYF

d_call: .
j_call: TRBJ1-1
v_call: TRBV9
clone_size: .
cdr3_nt: TGTGCCAGCAGCGTAGTAGGGGAGGGGACTGAAGCTTTCTTT
cdr3_aa: CASSVVGEGTEAFF

d_call: .
j_call: TRBJ2-5
v_call: TRBV5-4
clone_size: .
cdr3_nt: TGTGCCAGCAGCCCTCGGGACAACCTCCAAGAGACCCAGTACTTC
cdr3_aa: CASSPRDNLQETQYF

d_call: TRBD1
j_call: TRBJ2-1
v_call: TRBV7-2
clone_size: .
cdr3_nt: TGTGCCAGCAGCTTAAGGGACAGGGGGCAGAATGAGCAGTTCTTC
cdr3_aa: CASSLRDRGQNEQFF

d_call: .
j_call: TRBJ2-2
v_call: TRBV27
clone_size: .
cdr3_nt: TGTGCCAGCAGTTTAACCGAGCTGGCCGGGGAGCTGTTTTTT
cdr3_aa: CASSLTELAGELFF

d_call: TRBD1
j_call: TRBJ2-2
v_call: TRBV7-9
clone_size: once
cdr3_nt: TGTGCCAGCACAGGGACAGGGTGGTGGACCGGGGAGCTGTTTTTT
cdr3_aa: CASTGTGWWTGELFF

d_call: TRBD1
j_call: TRBJ2-1
v_call: TRBV28
clone_size: .
cdr3_nt: TGTGCCAGCAGTTTAACCGGGACAGGTACACATGAGCAGTTCTTC
cdr3_aa: CASSLTGTGTHEQFF

d_call: TRBD1
j_call: TRBJ1-1
v_call: TRBV6-5
clone_size: .
cdr3_nt: TGTGCCAGCAGACCCGACAGGGGTTTTTCTGAAGCTTTCTTT
cdr3_aa: CASRPDRGFSEAFF

d_call: TRBD1
j_call: TRBJ1-1
v_call: TRBV7-3
clone_size: .
cdr3_nt: TGTGCCAGCAGCTTAGATCGGGACAGCGAAGCTTTCTTT
cdr3_aa: CASSLDRDSEAFF

d_call: .
j_call: TRBJ2-5
v_call: TRBV5-3
clone_size: .
cdr3_nt: TGTGCCAGAAGCTTGGCTAGAAGCAAACAAGAGACCCAGTACTTC
cdr3_aa: CARSLARSKQETQYF

d_call: .
j_call: TRBJ1-2
v_call: TRBV4-3
clone_size: .
cdr3_nt: TGCGCCAGCAGCCAAGAATATGGTGTGCGGGGGCCCCTCGTTGGCTACACCTTC
cdr3_aa: CASSQEYGVRGPLVGYTF

d_call: TRBD1
j_call: TRBJ2-2
v_call: TRBV11-3
clone_size: .
cdr3_nt: TGTGCCAGCCGAGGACAGGGGAACACCGGGGAGCTGTTTTTT
cdr3_aa: CASRGQGNTGELFF

d_call: TRBD2
j_call: TRBJ2-2
v_call: TRBV7-3
clone_size: .
cdr3_nt: TGTGCCAGCAGCTTAACCCTAGCGGGGGCAGCTACCGGGGAGCTGTTTTTT
cdr3_aa: CASSLTLAGAATGELFF

d_call: .
j_call: TRBJ2-2
v_call: TRBV7-3
clone_size: .
cdr3_nt: TGTGCCAGCAGCTCCGACCCCATAGCTGCCGGGGAGCTGTTTTTT
cdr3_aa: CASSSDPIAAGELFF

d_call: TRBD2
j_call: TRBJ2-3
v_call: TRBV12-5
clone_size: .
cdr3_nt: TGTGCTAGTGGTATCGGGACTAGCGGGGGGACGCAGTATTTT
cdr3_aa: CASGIGTSGGTQYF

d_call: .
j_call: TRBJ1-3
v_call: TRBV4-1
clone_size: .
cdr3_nt: TGCGCCAGCAGCCAAGATGCGGTGTTTGTGGGAAACACCATATATTTT
cdr3_aa: CASSQDAVFVGNTIYF

d_call: .
j_call: TRBJ2-7
v_call: TRBV30
clone_size: .
cdr3_nt: TGTGCCTGGAGGCCCCGGGGCGTTTACTACGAGCAGTACTTC
cdr3_aa: CAWRPRGVYYEQYF

d_call: .
j_call: TRBJ1-4
v_call: TRBV27
clone_size: once
cdr3_nt: TGTGCCAGCACCGGAAGGGCGGCAACTAATGAAAAACTGTTTTTT
cdr3_aa: CASTGRAATNEKLFF

d_call: TRBD2
j_call: TRBJ2-7
v_call: TRBV15
clone_size: .
cdr3_nt: TGTGCCACCAGCAGAAGGCTAGGGACTACACCCTACGAGCAGTACTTC
cdr3_aa: CATSRRLGTTPYEQYF